The 20 T cell receptor beta chains presented below share a single source sample, sequenced in a study of cytotoxic CD8 clonotypes in ibrutinib-treated CLL. Using immunoSEQ multiplex PCR, the repertoire was profiled, and TCRdb retains in-frame clones only, with some absent. Seen here are around 150,000 clones, 70% to 85% observed once, and the top ten hold roughly 2%. Sequences were derived from PBMCs, sampled after 12 months of ibrutinib treatment. The receptor set was obtained from a human donor with chronic lymphocytic leukemia.

This rearrangement joins TRBV6-6 to TRBJ2-5, with D uncertain. V was clipped by 9 bases and J by 3 bases, with 14 bases between them. The CDR3 extends over 13 amino acids. Germline CDR1 reads MNHNY; CDR2 reads SVGAGI (reference sequence). Here the CDR3 reads CASSPIREETQYF. DNA of the CDR3: TGTGCCAGTTCCCCCATTAGGGAAGAGACCCAGTACTTC.

The CDR3 region is CASTFGSYNSPLHF. CDR3 in DNA: TGTGCCAGCACTTTCGGCTCCTATAATTCACCCCTCCACTTT. V gene TRBV5-5 combines with J gene TRBJ1-6; D is unclear. V dropped 6 bases and J dropped 0 bases, with 7 bases sitting between them. The V gene's germline CDR1 is SGHKS and CDR2 YYEKEE (reference sequence). This CDR3 comprises 14 residues.

This clone was counted between two and nine times. The rearrangement links TRBV19 to TRBJ2-1; the match to TRBD2 covers 11 bases. CDR1 LNHDA and CDR2 SQIVND come from the germline V gene (reference sequence). V gave up 8 bases and J gave up 4 bases; unmatched junction bases: 4. The CDR3 loop spans 14 amino acids. This CDR3 is CASSTSGKYNEQFF. CDR3 in DNA: TGTGCCAGTTCGACTAGCGGGAAGTACAATGAGCAGTTCTTC.

The gene calls are TRBV7-9 and TRBJ2-5, with TRBD1 matching over 11 bases. The germline gives CDR1 SEHNR, CDR2 FQNEAQ (reference sequence). The trim removed 6 bases at V and 5 bases at J, leaving 11 bases unmatched. This CDR3 is built from 16 residues. CDR3 DNA sequence: TGTGCCAGCAGTTCCGGACAGGGGGCGGGGTGGGAGACCCAGTACTTC. It encodes CASSSGQGAGWETQYF.

On this clone itself: A single base separates this from a much larger clone, so it may be a read error. Other DNA sequences of this sample code for an identical CDR3. The chain recombines TRBV28 with TRBJ1-1; D remains ambiguous. CDR1 is MDHEN, CDR2 SYDVKM, per germline. V was pared by 3 bases and J by 5 bases, with 4 bases between. The CDR3 consists of 11 residues. The CDR3 spells CASSLRTEAFF. The CDR3 region has the DNA TGTGCCAGCAGTTTGAGGACTGAAGCTTTCTTT. The full variable domain, completed using reference TRBV28 and TRBJ1-1, is DVKVTQSSRYLVKRTGEKVFLECVQDMDHENMFWYRQDPGLGLRLIYFSYDVKMKEKGDIPEGYSVSREKKERFSLILESASTNQTSMYLCASSLRTEAFFGQGTRLTVV.

The rearrangement uses TRBV27 and TRBJ1-2; weak D call: TRBD1 (5 bases). Germline V lookup: CDR1 MNHEY, CDR2 SMNVEV (reference sequence). Trimming took off 6 bases at V and 6 bases at J, with 14 bases between the two ends. The CDR3 consists of 13 residues. The CDR3 DNA reads as TGTGCCAGCAGCCAGACAGTAGTCAATGGCTACACCTTC. Protein sequence: CASSQTVVNGYTF.

This clone occurred a few times. V usage is TRBV11-2 and J usage is TRBJ1-2; the D gene is possibly TRBD1 (6 bases). This CDR3 contains 14 residues. Germline lookup yields CDR1 SGHAT and CDR2 FQNNGV. The V end was cut by 4 bases, the J end by 6 bases, with 15 bases between. The DNA for the CDR3 is TGTGCCAGCAGCTCATCCATACAGGGTAATGGCTACACCTTC. This encodes CASSSSIQGNGYTF. Supplemented by reference TRBV11-2 and TRBJ1-2, the full variable domain reads EAGVAQSPRYKIIEKRQSVAFWCNPISGHATLYWYQQILGQGPKLLIQFQNNGVVDDSQLPKDRFSAERLKGVDSTLKIQPAKLEDSAVYLCASSSSIQGNGYTFGSGTRLTVV.

V is TRBV6-5 and J is TRBJ2-3, with 11 positions matching TRBD2. CDR1 and CDR2 from the germline V gene are MNHEY and SVGAGI. CDR3 length: 14 amino acids. J gave up 2 bases and V 11 bases, and 6 bases lay outside the gene matches. As DNA, the CDR3 is TGTGCCGCGGGACTAGCGGTGCCCACAGATACGCAGTATTTT. Translating it yields CAAGLAVPTDTQYF.

The V gene is TRBV5-6, the J gene TRBJ2-5, with 8 bases lining up with TRBD1. This CDR3 is built from 14 residues. Germline assignment: CDR1 SGHDT and CDR2 YYEEEE. Trimming at V came to 4 bases and at J to 7 bases, leaving 9 bases not matched to a gene. The CDR3 sequence: CASSQGQELATQYF. The CDR3 DNA reads TGTGCCAGCAGCCAGGGACAGGAGCTGGCGACCCAGTACTTC.

This rearrangement joins TRBV10-2 to TRBJ2-3; D possibly corresponds to TRBD2 (7 bases). CDR1 is WSHSY and CDR2 is SAAADI in the germline V gene. V was clipped by 2 bases and J by 4 bases, with 13 bases between them. The CDR3 spans 15 residues. Written as DNA, the CDR3 is TGCGCCAGCAGTGAGGTGGGGGGGCTGTCAGATACGCAGTATTTT. This codes for CASSEVGGLSDTQYF.

The chain couples TRBV6-5 to TRBJ1-6; 7 nucleotides line up with TRBD1. The germline V gene has CDR1 MNHEY and CDR2 SVGAGI. CDR3 length: 15 amino acids. V lost 6 bases and J lost 6; bases outside the gene matches: 8. CDR3 loop: CASRRQGVGNSPLHF. CDR3 nucleotides: TGTGCCAGCAGACGACAGGGCGTCGGTAATTCACCCCTCCACTTT.

The table lists this clone with a count of one. V and J are TRBV28 and TRBJ2-7; unclear D gene. V dropped 1 base and J dropped 9 bases, with 13 bases sitting between them. Germline CDR1 reads MDHEN; CDR2 reads SYDVKM. This CDR3 has 13 amino acids. CDR3 residues: CASSLLGGQVQYF. The CDR3 DNA reads TGTGCCAGCAGTTTATTAGGTGGGCAGGTGCAGTACTTC. The whole variable domain, filled in from reference TRBV28 and TRBJ2-7, reads DVKVTQSSRYLVKRTGEKVFLECVQDMDHENMFWYRQDPGLGLRLIYFSYDVKMKEKGDIPEGYSVSREKKERFSLILESASTNQTSMYLCASSLLGGQVQYFGPGTRLTVT.

CDR3 residues: CAVLGDSSNYGYTF. The CDR3 nucleotides read TGTGCCGTACTGGGGGACAGCTCTAACTATGGCTACACCTTC. This chain uses TRBV28 with TRBJ1-2, with TRBD1 matching 7 bases. Germline V lookup: CDR1 MDHEN, CDR2 SYDVKM. With V trimmed by 11 bases and J by 0 bases, 9 bases remained unmatched. The CDR3 sequence is 14 residues long.

The CDR3 sequence is CASSAGQADRPQHF. The CDR3 DNA is TGTGCCAGCTCAGCGGGACAGGCGGACCGGCCCCAGCATTTT. The chain employs TRBV18 and TRBJ1-5; the match to TRBD1 covers 8 bases. The CDR3 spans 14 residues. Trimming took 5 bases from V and 9 from J; bases not matched to a gene: 9. Per the germline V gene, CDR1 is KGHSH and CDR2 is LQKENI.

The chain has TRBV12-5 and TRBJ1-1; 8 nucleotides line up with TRBD1. The ends lost 0 bases at V and 0 bases at J; junction bases unmatched: 15. Germline V gives CDR1 LGHNT, CDR2 FRNRAP. The CDR3 has 20 residues. CDR3 bases: TGTGCTAGTGGTTTGGTACTTGGCGGACAGGGTAATTTTTTGAACACTGAAGCTTTCTTT. The encoded protein is CASGLVLGGQGNFLNTEAFF.

This clone appeared once. The chain recombines TRBV30 with TRBJ1-4; D perhaps matches TRBD1 (5 bases). The CDR3 has 14 amino acids. V lost 6 bases and J 8 bases, leaving 19 bases between the germline ends. The germline CDR1 and CDR2 sequences are GTSNPN and SVGIG (reference sequence). CDR3 loop: CACLVTGRSEKLFF. Here the CDR3 DNA reads TGTGCCTGCCTAGTTACGGGGCGATCCGAAAAACTGTTTTTT.

This clone came up many times. CDR3 coding DNA: TGTGCCAGCAGCTTAGAAGGACTAGCGGGAGGGCCTCGAAATGAGCAGTTCTTC. Amino acid sequence: CASSLEGLAGGPRNEQFF. V is TRBV7-2 and J is TRBJ2-1; the match to TRBD2 covers 15 bases. The CDR3 length is 18 residues. Germline trimming cut 1 base from V and 7 bases from J; bases unmatched to any gene: 8. CDR1 SGHTA and CDR2 FQGNSA come from the germline V gene. Variable domain in full (rest from reference TRBV7-2 and TRBJ2-1): GAGVSQSPSNKVTEKGKDVELRCDPISGHTALYWYRQSLGQGLEFLIYFQGNSAPDKSGLPSDRFSAERTGGSVSTLTIQRTQQEDSAVYLCASSLEGLAGGPRNEQFFGPGTRLTVL.

The rearrangement uses TRBV28 and TRBJ2-6, with TRBD1 matching over 10 bases. The CDR3 has 19 residues. V dropped 7 bases and J dropped 0; count of bases not matched to a gene: 12. Germline V gene lookup returns CDR1 MDHEN and CDR2 SYDVKM. The CDR3: CASIFSPGQGSSGANVLTF. CDR3 nucleotides: TGTGCCAGCATCTTTTCCCCGGGACAGGGGAGCTCTGGGGCCAACGTCCTGACTTTC. The full variable domain, completed using reference TRBV28 and TRBJ2-6, is DVKVTQSSRYLVKRTGEKVFLECVQDMDHENMFWYRQDPGLGLRLIYFSYDVKMKEKGDIPEGYSVSREKKERFSLILESASTNQTSMYLCASIFSPGQGSSGANVLTFGAGSRLTVL.

Points on this clone: Relative to the germline gene, one junction end is altered; a read error may explain this. The chain couples TRBV7-2 to TRBJ2-1, with 7 bases lining up with TRBD1. The CDR3 extends over 15 amino acids. Per the germline V gene, CDR1 is SGHTA and CDR2 is FQGNSA. DNA for the CDR3: TGTGCCAGCAGCTTAAGTACAGGGGCATACAGTGAGCAGTTCTTC. Its protein is CASSLSTGAYSEQFF.

The chain has TRBV5-5 and TRBJ1-3; D uncertain. The CDR3 is 15 amino acids. Germline V gene lookup returns CDR1 SGHKS and CDR2 YYEKEE (reference sequence). The V gene lost 4 bases and the J gene lost 4 bases, with 15 bases spanning the gap. CDR3 nucleotides: TGTGCCAGCAGCCCGTGGATTCTTGGCGGAAACACCATATATTTT. It specifies CASSPWILGGNTIYF.